This record covers a single T cell receptor (beta chain). The antigen is undetermined. The repertoire was sequenced with immunoSEQ multiplex PCR; TCRdb's copy has only in-frame clones and lacks some. The table records some 22,000 clones, about four fifths of them present only once. Unexposed donor CD4+ T cells date from 2011-2018, before the COVID-19 pandemic. Isolation of CD4+ T cells took place after less than twelve days in culture. As cell numbers allowed, unexposed-donor CD4+ T cells faced SARS-CoV-2 S/N and four cold-coronavirus spikes. Cultures received half-medium IL-2 refreshes on days 3 and 7. This entry is derived from a study of CD4 T cells in relation to SARS-CoV-2 and coronaviruses. The overall study: No peptide or an HIV-1 Nef peptide pool served as negative control.

Study-wide results and limits: Roughly three fifths of donors had memory CD4+ clonotypes crossrecognizing SARS-CoV-2 and common cold coronavirus spike.

CDR3 size: 15 residues. The germline V gene encodes CDR1 SGHTA and CDR2 FQGTGA. V dropped 4 bases and J dropped 7; count of bases not matched to a gene: 9. V is TRBV7-3 and J is TRBJ1-2; TRBD1 aligns across 10 bases. The TCR sequence derives from a human donor in good health. The sequenced material came from CD4+ T cells from PBMCs, cultured in vitro. The CDR3: CASSSNPGTGVGYTF. CDR3 sequence (DNA): TGTGCCAGCAGCTCCAACCCCGGGACAGGGGTTGGCTACACCTTC.